The clone carrying this TCR beta chain occurred once. Its antigen remains unknown. The data were taken from a study of identical twins. General study points: There was an excess of low generation probability in the out-of-frame alpha sequences that twins shared.

One entry per CDR3 protein results from TCRdb running MiXCR on the 5' RACE reads. Here the sample spans about 240,000 distinct CDR3 sequences, more than 9% being singletons. Germline values: CDR1 LGHDT, CDR2 YNNKEL (reference sequence). Trimming cost V 6 bases and J 5 bases, with 8 bases left between them. The CDR3 totals 12 residues. J is TRBJ2-1 and V is TRBV3-1, with D perhaps matching TRBD2 (5 bases). Sequencing was done on a sample of memory T cells sorted from blood. This TCR was sampled from a man aged 50 or older in good health. CDR3 sequence (DNA): TGTGCCAGCAGACTAGAGGACAATGAGCAGTTCTTC. This sequence encodes CASRLEDNEQFF.